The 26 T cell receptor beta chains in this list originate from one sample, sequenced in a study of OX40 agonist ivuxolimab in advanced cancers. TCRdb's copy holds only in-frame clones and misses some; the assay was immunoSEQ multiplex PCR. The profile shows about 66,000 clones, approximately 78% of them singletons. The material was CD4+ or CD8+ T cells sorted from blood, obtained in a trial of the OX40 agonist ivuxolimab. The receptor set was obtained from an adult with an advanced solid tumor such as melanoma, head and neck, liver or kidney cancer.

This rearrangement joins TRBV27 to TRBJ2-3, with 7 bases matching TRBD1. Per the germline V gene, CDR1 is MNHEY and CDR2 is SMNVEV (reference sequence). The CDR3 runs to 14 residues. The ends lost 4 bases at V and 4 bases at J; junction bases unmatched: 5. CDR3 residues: CASSSDRRSDTQYF. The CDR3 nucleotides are TGTGCCAGCAGTTCGGACAGGAGATCAGATACGCAGTATTTT.

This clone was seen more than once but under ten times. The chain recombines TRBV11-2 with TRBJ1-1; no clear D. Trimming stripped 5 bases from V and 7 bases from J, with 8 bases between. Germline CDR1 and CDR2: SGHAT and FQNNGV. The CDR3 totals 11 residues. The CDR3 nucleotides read TGTGCCAGCAGCGCGGGTCTTGAAGCTTTCTTT. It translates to CASSAGLEAFF.

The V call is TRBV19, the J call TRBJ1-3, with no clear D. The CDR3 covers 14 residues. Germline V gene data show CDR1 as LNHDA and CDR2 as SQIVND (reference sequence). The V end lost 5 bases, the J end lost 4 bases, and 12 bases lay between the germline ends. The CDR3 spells CASSLAGPGNTIYF. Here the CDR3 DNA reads TGTGCCAGTAGTTTGGCCGGGCCCGGAAACACCATATATTTT.

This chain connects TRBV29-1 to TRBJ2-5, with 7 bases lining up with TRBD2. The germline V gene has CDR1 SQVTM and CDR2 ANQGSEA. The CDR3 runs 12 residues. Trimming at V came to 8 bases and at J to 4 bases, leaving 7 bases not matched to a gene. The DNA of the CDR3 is TGCAGCCTAAAGGCGGGAGCAGAGACCCAGTACTTC. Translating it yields CSLKAGAETQYF.

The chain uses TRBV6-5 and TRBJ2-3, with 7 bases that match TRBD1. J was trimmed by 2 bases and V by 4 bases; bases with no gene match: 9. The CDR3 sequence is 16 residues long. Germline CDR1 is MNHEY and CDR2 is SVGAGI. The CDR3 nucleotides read TGTGCCAGCAGTTTTAACAGGGGCCCCCCCACAGATACGCAGTATTTT. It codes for CASSFNRGPPTDTQYF.

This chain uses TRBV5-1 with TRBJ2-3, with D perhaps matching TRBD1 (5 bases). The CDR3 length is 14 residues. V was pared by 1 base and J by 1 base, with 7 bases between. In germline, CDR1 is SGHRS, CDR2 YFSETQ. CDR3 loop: CASSLSRGTDTQYF. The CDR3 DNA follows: TGCGCCAGCAGCTTGAGCAGGGGCACAGATACGCAGTATTTT. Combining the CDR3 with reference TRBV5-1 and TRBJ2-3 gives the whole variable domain KAGVTQTPRYLIKTRGQQVTLSCSPISGHRSVSWYQQTPGQGLQFLFEYFSETQRNKGNFPGRFSGRQFSNSRSEMNVSTLELGDSALYLCASSLSRGTDTQYFGPGTRLTVL.

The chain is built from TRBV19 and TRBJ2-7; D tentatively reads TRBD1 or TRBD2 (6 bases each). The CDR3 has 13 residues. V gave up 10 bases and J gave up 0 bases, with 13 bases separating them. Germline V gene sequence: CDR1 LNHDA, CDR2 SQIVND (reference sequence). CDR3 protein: CATTGDTSYEQYF. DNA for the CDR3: TGTGCCACCACGGGGGACACCTCCTACGAGCAGTACTTC.

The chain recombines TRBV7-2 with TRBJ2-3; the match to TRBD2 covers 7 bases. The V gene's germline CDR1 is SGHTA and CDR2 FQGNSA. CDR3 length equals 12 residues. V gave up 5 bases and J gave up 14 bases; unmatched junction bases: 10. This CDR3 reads CASSLVVGGTYF. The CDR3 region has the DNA TGTGCCAGCAGCCTTGTTGTGGGGGGGACGTATTTT.

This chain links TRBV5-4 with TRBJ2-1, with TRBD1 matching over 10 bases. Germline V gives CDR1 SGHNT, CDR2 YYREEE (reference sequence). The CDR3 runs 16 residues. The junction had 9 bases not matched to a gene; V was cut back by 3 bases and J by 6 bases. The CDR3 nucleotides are TGTGCCAGCAGCTCGGACAGGGGGAACCTTCGCAATGAGCAGTTCTTC. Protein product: CASSSDRGNLRNEQFF.

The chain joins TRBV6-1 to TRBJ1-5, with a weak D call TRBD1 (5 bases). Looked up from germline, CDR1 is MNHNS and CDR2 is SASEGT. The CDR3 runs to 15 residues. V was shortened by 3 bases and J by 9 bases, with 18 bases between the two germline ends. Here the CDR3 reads CASSESLDSSWPQHF. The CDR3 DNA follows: TGTGCCAGCAGTGAGTCATTAGACAGCTCCTGGCCCCAGCATTTT.

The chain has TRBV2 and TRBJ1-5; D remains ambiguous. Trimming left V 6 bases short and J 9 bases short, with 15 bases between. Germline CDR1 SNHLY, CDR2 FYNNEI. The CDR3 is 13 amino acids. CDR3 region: CASSPNYARPQHF. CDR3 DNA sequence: TGTGCCAGCAGCCCCAACTATGCTCGGCCCCAGCATTTT.

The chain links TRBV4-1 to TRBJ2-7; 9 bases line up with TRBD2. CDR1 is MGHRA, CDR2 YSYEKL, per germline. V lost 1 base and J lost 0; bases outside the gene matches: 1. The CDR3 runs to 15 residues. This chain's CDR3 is CASSQGLAASYEQYF. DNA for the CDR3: TGCGCCAGCAGCCAAGGACTAGCGGCCTCCTACGAGCAGTACTTC.

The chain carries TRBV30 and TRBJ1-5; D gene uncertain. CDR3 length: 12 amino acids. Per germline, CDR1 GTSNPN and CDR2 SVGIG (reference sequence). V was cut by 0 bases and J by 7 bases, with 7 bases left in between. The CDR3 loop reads CAWSVARQPQHF. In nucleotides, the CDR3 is TGTGCCTGGAGTGTGGCGCGCCAGCCCCAGCATTTT. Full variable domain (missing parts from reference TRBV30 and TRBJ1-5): SQTIHQWPATLVQPVGSPLSLECTVEGTSNPNLYWYRQAAGRGLQLLFYSVGIGQISSEVPQNLSASRPQDRQFILSSKKLLLSDSGFYLCAWSVARQPQHFGDGTRLSIL.

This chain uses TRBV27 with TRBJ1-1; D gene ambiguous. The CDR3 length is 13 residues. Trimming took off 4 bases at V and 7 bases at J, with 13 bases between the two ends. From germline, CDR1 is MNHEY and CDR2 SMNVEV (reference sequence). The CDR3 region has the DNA TGTGCCAGCAGTTCCTCTGGACCGTTTGAAGCTTTCTTT. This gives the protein CASSSSGPFEAFF.

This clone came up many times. CDR3: CASGHSFYNEQFF. Here the CDR3 DNA reads TGTGCCAGCGGCCATTCTTTTTACAATGAGCAGTTCTTC. The chain joins TRBV5-6 to TRBJ2-1; no clear D. V was pared by 7 bases and J by 4 bases, with 12 bases between. There are 13 residues in the CDR3. Germline CDR1 is SGHDT and CDR2 is YYEEEE.

The CDR3 spells CASSHENYGYTF. The CDR3 bases are TGTGCCAGTTCTCACGAGAACTATGGCTACACCTTC. The J gene is TRBJ1-2, the V gene TRBV25-1; D uncertain. The CDR3 sequence is 12 residues long. The V gene lost 9 bases and the J gene lost 2 bases, with 10 bases spanning the gap. Per germline, CDR1 MGHDK and CDR2 SYGVNS.

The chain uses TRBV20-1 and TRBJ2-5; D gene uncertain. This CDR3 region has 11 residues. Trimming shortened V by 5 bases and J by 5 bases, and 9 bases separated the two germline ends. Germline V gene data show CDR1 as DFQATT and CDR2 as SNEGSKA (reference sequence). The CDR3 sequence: CSALLGETQYF. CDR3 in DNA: TGCAGTGCTCTTCTAGGGGAGACCCAGTACTTC.

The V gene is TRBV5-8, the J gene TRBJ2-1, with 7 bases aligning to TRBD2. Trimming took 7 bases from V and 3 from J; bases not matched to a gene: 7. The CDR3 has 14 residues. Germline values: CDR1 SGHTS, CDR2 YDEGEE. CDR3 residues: CASARGGSYNEQFF. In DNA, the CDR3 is TGTGCCAGCGCTCGTGGCGGGAGCTACAATGAGCAGTTCTTC. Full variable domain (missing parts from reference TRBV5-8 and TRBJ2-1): EAGVTQSPTHLIKTRGQQATLRCSPISGHTSVYWYQQALGLGLQFLLWYDEGEERNRGNFPPRFSGRQFPNYSSELNVNALELEDSALYLCASARGGSYNEQFFGPGTRLTVL.

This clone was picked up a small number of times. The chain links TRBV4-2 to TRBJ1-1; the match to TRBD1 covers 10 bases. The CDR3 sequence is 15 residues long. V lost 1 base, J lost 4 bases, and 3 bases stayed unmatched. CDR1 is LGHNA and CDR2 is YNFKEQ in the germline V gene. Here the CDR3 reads CASSQGTGGATEAFF. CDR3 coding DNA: TGTGCCAGCAGCCAAGGGACAGGGGGTGCCACTGAAGCTTTCTTT.

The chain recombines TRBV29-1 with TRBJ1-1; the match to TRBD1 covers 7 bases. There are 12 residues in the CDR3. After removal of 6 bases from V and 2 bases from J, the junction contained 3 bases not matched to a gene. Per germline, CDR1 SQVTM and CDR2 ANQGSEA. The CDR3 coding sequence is TGCAGCGTACAGGGGACCAACACTGAAGCTTTCTTT. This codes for CSVQGTNTEAFF.

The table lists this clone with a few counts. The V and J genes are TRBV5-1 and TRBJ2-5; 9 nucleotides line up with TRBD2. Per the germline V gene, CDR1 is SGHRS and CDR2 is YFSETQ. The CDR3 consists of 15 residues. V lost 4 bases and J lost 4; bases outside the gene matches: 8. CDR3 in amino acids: CASSQKAGGSETQYF. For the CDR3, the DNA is TGCGCCAGCAGCCAAAAAGCGGGGGGATCAGAGACCCAGTACTTC.

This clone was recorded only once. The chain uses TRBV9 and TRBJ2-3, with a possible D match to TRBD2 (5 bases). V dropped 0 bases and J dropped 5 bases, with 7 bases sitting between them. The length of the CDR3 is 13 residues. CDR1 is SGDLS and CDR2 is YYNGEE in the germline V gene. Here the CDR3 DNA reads TGTGCCAGCAGCGTAGGTCGGGGAGATACGCAGTATTTT. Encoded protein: CASSVGRGDTQYF.

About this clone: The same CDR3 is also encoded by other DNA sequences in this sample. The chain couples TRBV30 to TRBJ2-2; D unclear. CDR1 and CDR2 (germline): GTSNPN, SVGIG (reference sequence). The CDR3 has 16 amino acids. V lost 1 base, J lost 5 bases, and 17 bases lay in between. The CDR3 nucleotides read TGTGCCTGGAGTGCCGAGGCGACGGCGTTGACCGGGGAGCTGTTTTTT. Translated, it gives CAWSAEATALTGELFF.

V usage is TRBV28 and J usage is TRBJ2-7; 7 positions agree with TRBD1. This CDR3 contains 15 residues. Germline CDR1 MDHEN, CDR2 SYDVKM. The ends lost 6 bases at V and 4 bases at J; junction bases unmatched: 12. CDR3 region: CASRFRDSTFYEQYF. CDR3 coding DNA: TGTGCCAGCAGATTCAGGGACAGTACCTTTTACGAGCAGTACTTC.

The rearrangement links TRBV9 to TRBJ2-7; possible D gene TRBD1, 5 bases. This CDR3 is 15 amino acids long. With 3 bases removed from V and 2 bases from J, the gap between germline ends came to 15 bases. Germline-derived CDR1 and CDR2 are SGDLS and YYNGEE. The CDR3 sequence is CASSASGSAAYEQYF. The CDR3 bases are TGTGCCAGCAGCGCCTCAGGGTCGGCGGCCTACGAGCAGTACTTC.

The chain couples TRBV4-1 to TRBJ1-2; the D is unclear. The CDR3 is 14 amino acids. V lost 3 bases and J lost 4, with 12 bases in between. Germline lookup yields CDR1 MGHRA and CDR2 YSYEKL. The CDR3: CASSQAQLAYGYTF. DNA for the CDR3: TGCGCCAGCAGCCAGGCACAGCTGGCCTATGGCTACACCTTC.